This T cell receptor beta chain was recorded in a study of CD8+ T cells in alopecia areata. Study-wide findings and caveats: Researchers reported that TCR sharing among patients proved less clear than in mice, possibly HLA-linked. Affected scalp, especially in alopecia totalis/universalis, had a higher clonality than normal scalp did. Tissue-resident alphabeta T cells belonging to normal skin likewise get sequenced within scalp specimens.

CDR1 and CDR2 (germline): MNHEY, SVGAGI. J lost 2 bases, V lost 6 bases, and 6 bases had no gene match. The CDR3 is 14 amino acids. Concerning this clone: Its cognate antigen is unknown.

Extracted RNA was reverse transcribed into cDNA, the sequencing template. TCRdb's copy holds only in-frame clones and misses some; the assay was immunoSEQ multiplex PCR. Found here are 100,000 to 130,000 clones, around 59% of them singletons; the top ten hold 20%. It was from PBMCs that CD4+ and CD8+ T cells were sorted. This clonotype was sampled from a human donor in good health. Sequencing used CD8+ T cells sorted from blood. The chain links TRBV6-5 to TRBJ1-2, with 7 positions matching TRBD1. The CDR3 DNA is TGTGCCAGCAGCTCAGACAGGGTCAACTATGGCTACACCTTC. It specifies CASSSDRVNYGYTF.